Following are 5 T cell receptor beta chains from one sample sequenced in a study of T cell responses to AZD1222 COVID-19 vaccine. TCRdb keeps only in-frame clones here, not all; method: immunoSEQ multiplex PCR. The top ten hold around 2.5% of the sample, which has about 190,000 clones, about nine tenths seen once. The sequencing here drew on peripheral blood, taken on day 0 of MenACWY control vaccination. These receptors originate from an adult in good health.

In nucleotides, the CDR3 is TGTGCCACCGTACGTAGGGGCTCTGAAGCTTTCTTT. Translating gives CATVRRGSEAFF. The chain recombines TRBV19 with TRBJ1-1; possible D gene TRBD1, 5 bases. CDR3 length equals 12 residues. V gave up 10 bases and J gave up 6 bases, with 15 bases separating them. CDR1 is LNHDA and CDR2 is SQIVND in the germline V gene (reference sequence).

The chain recombines TRBV6-5 with TRBJ1-2, with 7 bases aligning to TRBD1. CDR3 size: 15 residues. Germline CDR1 is MNHEY and CDR2 is SVGAGI. Germline trimming cut 8 bases from V and 4 bases from J; bases unmatched to any gene: 13. The chain's CDR3 is CASRPGQAVSYGYTF. DNA of the CDR3: TGTGCCAGCCGACCCGGACAGGCAGTTAGCTATGGCTACACCTTC.

This chain uses TRBV4-2 with TRBJ1-2, with TRBD1 matching 8 bases. Germline V gene data show CDR1 as LGHNA and CDR2 as YNFKEQ. V lost 3 bases, J lost 4 bases, and 4 bases stayed unmatched. The CDR3 extends over 14 amino acids. The chain's CDR3 is CASSQEQGVYGYTF. The CDR3 nucleotides read TGTGCCAGCAGCCAGGAACAGGGGGTCTATGGCTACACCTTC.

This clone was counted a single time. The V and J genes are TRBV24-1 and TRBJ2-3, with TRBD2 identical over 8 bases. V lost 0 bases, J lost 0 bases, and 7 bases stayed unmatched. The germline CDR1 and CDR2 sequences are KGHDR and SFDVKD. The CDR3 extends over 18 amino acids. CDR3 protein: CATSDLRSSGTSTDTQYF. The DNA of the CDR3 is TGTGCCACCAGTGATTTGCGTAGTAGCGGGACTAGCACAGATACGCAGTATTTT.

The chain joins TRBV3-1 (or the pseudogene TRBV3-2) to TRBJ2-1; D is perhaps TRBD1 or TRBD2 (5 bases each). In germline, CDR1 is LGHDT, CDR2 YNNKEL (reference sequence). The CDR3 contains 16 residues. Trimming pared 2 bases from V and 4 bases from J, leaving 15 bases between. The CDR3 DNA reads as TGTGCCAGCAGCCAACGGGGTGAAGGGGCATACAATGAGCAGTTCTTC. Translation: CASSQRGEGAYNEQFF.